This T cell receptor beta chain was captured by sequencing in a study of control samples from healthy donors and cancer patients. TCRdb's copy holds only in-frame clones and misses some; the assay was immunoSEQ multiplex PCR. The sample consists of about 48,000 clones, about 93% of them appearing once. CDR1 and CDR2 from the germline V gene are SGDLS and YYNGEE. This CDR3 region has 12 residues. V gave up 7 bases and J gave up 5 bases, with 9 bases separating them. The sequence derives from a woman aged 50 to 60 with head and neck cancer. Sequencing used PBMCs. J is TRBJ2-2 and V is TRBV9; D not certain. The CDR3 DNA sequence: TGTGCCAGCGGTAGTGGAACCGGGGAGCTGTTTTTT. Translated: CASGSGTGELFF.